This paragraph reports one T cell receptor (beta chain). The antigen is unknown. The germline gene is not matched at one end of the junction; a read error may be the cause. Alongside a J-beta primer mix, a sample-barcoded 5' primer served in a second PCR lasting about 7 to 12 cycles. Each cDNA was tagged by a template-switch adaptor containing 12 random nucleotides. TCRdb redid the calling of the 5' RACE reads with MiXCR, one entry per CDR3 protein. The sample has fewer than 1.5 million distinct CDR3 sequences; approximately 40% are singletons. These data are taken from a study of blood T cells in healthy people across ages. Peripheral blood from each donor was collected in a volume of approximately 9.2 milliliters. Findings and caveats of the study: Samples with more naive T cells showed higher observed beta diversity.

The V gene's germline CDR1 is DFQATT and CDR2 SNEGSKA (reference sequence). This CDR3 has 15 residues. The V and J genes are TRBV20-1 and TRBJ1-5, with TRBD1 as a possible D gene (5 bases). The sequenced sample consisted of blood. The TCR comes from a young woman in good health. The CDR3 reads CSAGDLAGWNQPQHF. In DNA, the CDR3 is TGCAGTGCTGGAGATCTCGCAGGGTGGAATCAGCCCCAGCATTTT.